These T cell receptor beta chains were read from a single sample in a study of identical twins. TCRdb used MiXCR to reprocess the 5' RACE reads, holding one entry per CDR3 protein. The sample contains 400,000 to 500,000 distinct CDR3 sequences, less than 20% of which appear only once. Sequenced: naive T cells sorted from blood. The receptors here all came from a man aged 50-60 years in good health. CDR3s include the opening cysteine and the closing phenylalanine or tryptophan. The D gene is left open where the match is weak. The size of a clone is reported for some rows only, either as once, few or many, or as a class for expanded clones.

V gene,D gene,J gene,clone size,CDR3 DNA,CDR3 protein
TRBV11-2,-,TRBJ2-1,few,TGTGCCAGCAGCTTAGTGCCGGGCTACAATGAGCAGTTCTTC,CASSLVPGYNEQFF
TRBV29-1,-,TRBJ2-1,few,TGCAGCGCAGGACAGCGCTTAGGCAATGAGCAGTTCTTC,CSAGQRLGNEQFF
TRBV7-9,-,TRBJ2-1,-,TGTGCCAGCAGCGGAGAGTCGTTTCTGAATGAGCAGTTCTTC,CASSGESFLNEQFF
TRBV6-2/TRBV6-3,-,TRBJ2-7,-,TGTGCCAGCAGTTCACCATTCTACGAGCAGTACTTC,CASSSPFYEQYF
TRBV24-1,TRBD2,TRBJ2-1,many,TGTGCCACCAGTGATCCGGGACTAGAATCGATCAATGAGCAGTTCTTC,CATSDPGLESINEQFF
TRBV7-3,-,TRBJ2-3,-,TGTGCCAGCAGCTTAGGACCCGAACGGCCGGCAGATACGCAGTATTTT,CASSLGPERPADTQYF
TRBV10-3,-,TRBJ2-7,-,TGTGCCATCAGCTATCGGAGGGTAGCGACCGTAGACTACGAGCAGTACTTC,CAISYRRVATVDYEQYF
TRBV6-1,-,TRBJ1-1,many,TGTGCCAGCCTTACATTGTCGAACACTGAAGCTTTCTTT,CASLTLSNTEAFF
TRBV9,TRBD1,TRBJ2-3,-,TGTGCCAGCAGTGACGGACAGGCGGCAGATACGCAGTATTTT,CASSDGQAADTQYF
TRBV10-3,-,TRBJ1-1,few,TGTGCCATCAGGATTGGGGTTTTGACTGAAGCTTTCTTT,CAIRIGVLTEAFF
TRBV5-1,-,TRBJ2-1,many,TGCGCCAGCAGCCAGACCGATGAGCAGTTCTTC,CASSQTDEQFF
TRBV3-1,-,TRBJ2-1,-,TGTGCCAGCAGCCAAGGGCTAGCGAACTCCTACAATGAGCAGTTCTTC,CASSQGLANSYNEQFF
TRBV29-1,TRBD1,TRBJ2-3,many,TGCAGCGTTGAAGGCGTCTTAGGGGGCGAGTTTGCAGATACGCAGTATTTT,CSVEGVLGGEFADTQYF
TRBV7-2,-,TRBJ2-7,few,TGTGCCAGCAGCCTATTTCCGGACGAGCAGTACTTC,CASSLFPDEQYF
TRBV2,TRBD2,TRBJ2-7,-,TGTGCCAGCAGCCCGACTAGCGGCGCCTTGAACGAGCAGTACTTC,CASSPTSGALNEQYF
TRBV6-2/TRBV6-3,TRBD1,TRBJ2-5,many,TGTGCCAGCAGGCTACAATTCTCCGGGACAGGGAAGGGAGAGACCCAGTACTTC,CASRLQFSGTGKGETQYF
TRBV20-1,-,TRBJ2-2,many,TGCAGTGCTAGGAGGCTCCTCACCGGGGAGCTGTTTTTT,CSARRLLTGELFF
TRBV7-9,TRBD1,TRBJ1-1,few,TGTGCCAGCAGCCCGAGGGCCCCCGGGACAGCCAACACTGAAGCTTTCTTT,CASSPRAPGTANTEAFF
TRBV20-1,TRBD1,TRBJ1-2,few,TGCACCCTAGCCCAAACCGGGACAGGGGAAGGCTACACCTTC,CTLAQTGTGEGYTF
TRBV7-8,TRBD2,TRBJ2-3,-,TGTGCCAGCAGCTCAGGGAGGGTACTAGCGGGAGCCCGCACAGATACGCAGTATTTT,CASSSGRVLAGARTDTQYF
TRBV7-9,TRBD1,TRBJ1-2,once,TGTGCCAGCAGCTTATCTGGGACAGGGAAAAGCGGCTACACCTTC,CASSLSGTGKSGYTF
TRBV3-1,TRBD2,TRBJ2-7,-,TGTGCCAGCAGCCAAGACCGGGCTAGCGGGAACTTATACGAGCAGTACTTC,CASSQDRASGNLYEQYF
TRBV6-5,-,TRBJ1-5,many,TGTGCCAGCGGTTCCAGACAGGGCAATCAGCCCCAGCATTTT,CASGSRQGNQPQHF
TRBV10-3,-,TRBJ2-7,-,TGTGCCATCAGTGAGTCGCTCGACAGAACACCCTACGAGCAGTACTTC,CAISESLDRTPYEQYF
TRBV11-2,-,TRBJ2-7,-,TGTGCCAGCAGCTCCTGGGGAGGGGGAGCCTACGAGCAGTACTTC,CASSSWGGGAYEQYF
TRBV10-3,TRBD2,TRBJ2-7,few,TGTGCCATCAGTGAGTCCCCCCCTAGCGGGACTATTTGGGAGCAGTACTTC,CAISESPPSGTIWEQYF
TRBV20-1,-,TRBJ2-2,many,TGCAGTGCTAGAGCCCCGGACACCGGGGAGCTGTTTTTT,CSARAPDTGELFF
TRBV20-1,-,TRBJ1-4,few,TGCAGTGCCCGGGATCACAGGTTTCCGGACGAAAAACTGTTTTTT,CSARDHRFPDEKLFF
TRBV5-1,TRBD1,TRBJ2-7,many,TGCGCCAGCAGCTCGGGACAGGTCTACGAGCAGTACTTC,CASSSGQVYEQYF
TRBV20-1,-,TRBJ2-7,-,TGCAGTGCAAGTCAGGGCTACGAGCAGTACTTC,CSASQGYEQYF
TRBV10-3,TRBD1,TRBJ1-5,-,TGTGACATCAGTGAAACAGGGGGGAATCAGCCCCAGCATTTT,CDISETGGNQPQHF
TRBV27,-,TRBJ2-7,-,TGTGCCAGCAAGCTCATGGGCTCCGTTTACGAGCAGTACTTC,CASKLMGSVYEQYF
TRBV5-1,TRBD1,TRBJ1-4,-,TGCGCCAGCAGCTGGGACAGGGCCAATGAAAAACTGTTTTTT,CASSWDRANEKLFF
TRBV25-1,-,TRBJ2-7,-,TGTGCCAGCAGTGAGCGTGGGCGGCAGTACTTC,CASSERGRQYF
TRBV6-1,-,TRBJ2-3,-,TGTGCCAGCAGTAATTGGGGCACAGATACGCAGTATTTT,CASSNWGTDTQYF
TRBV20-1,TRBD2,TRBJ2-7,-,TGCAGTGCTAAGATCGCGGGAGGAGACGAGCAGTACTTC,CSAKIAGGDEQYF
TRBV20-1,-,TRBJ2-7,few,TGCAGTGCTAGGGATCGGACGAAGCCCTACGAGCAGTACTTC,CSARDRTKPYEQYF
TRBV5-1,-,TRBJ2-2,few,TGCGCCAGCAGCGAAGCGGGTCCGAACACCGGGGAGCTGTTTTTT,CASSEAGPNTGELFF
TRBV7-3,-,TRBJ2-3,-,TGTGCCAGCAGCTTAAAGCGCTCCGGACTTTCAGATACGCAGTATTTT,CASSLKRSGLSDTQYF
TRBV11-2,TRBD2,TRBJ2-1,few,TGTGCCAGCAGCTTGGTGGCGATGGTAGCGGGGTACAATGAGCAGTTCTTC,CASSLVAMVAGYNEQFF
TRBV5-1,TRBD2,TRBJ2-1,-,TGCGCCAGCAGCTTACTTCCCGGACTAGCGGGGCCCTACAATGAGCAGTTCTTC,CASSLLPGLAGPYNEQFF
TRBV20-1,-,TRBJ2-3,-,TGCAGTGGAAGAGGGGGGGGGCCCAGAGATACGCAGTATTTT,CSGRGGGPRDTQYF
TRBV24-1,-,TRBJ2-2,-,TGTGCCACCAGTGACACCCGGGACAACACCGGGGAGCTGTTTTTT,CATSDTRDNTGELFF
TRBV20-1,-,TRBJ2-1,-,TGCAGTGCTAGGGCCGGGACTGATCCCTACAATGAGCAGTTCTTC,CSARAGTDPYNEQFF
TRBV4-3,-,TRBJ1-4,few,TGCGCCAGCAGCCAAGAAGGGGGGCATCGTGAAAAACTGTTTTTT,CASSQEGGHREKLFF
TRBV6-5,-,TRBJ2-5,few,TGTGCCAGCAGTTACGGTATCCAAGAGACCCAGTACTTC,CASSYGIQETQYF
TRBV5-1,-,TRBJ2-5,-,TGCGCCAGCAGCTTAGAAGGGGCGGGGGAGACCCAGTACTTC,CASSLEGAGETQYF
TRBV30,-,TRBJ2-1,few,TGTGCCTGGAGTCGTCGCCCAGGCCAGGAGCAGTTCTTC,CAWSRRPGQEQFF
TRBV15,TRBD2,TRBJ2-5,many,TGTGCCACCAGCAGAGGGACTAGCGGGGAGGGAGAGACCCAGTACTTC,CATSRGTSGEGETQYF
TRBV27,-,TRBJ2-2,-,TGTGCCAGCAGTCCGTACAGTGGGGGGCGTCTGTTTTTT,CASSPYSGGRLFF
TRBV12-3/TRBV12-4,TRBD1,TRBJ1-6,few,TGTGCCAGCACCTGGGCAGGGGGCCGGAATTCACCCCTCCACTTT,CASTWAGGRNSPLHF
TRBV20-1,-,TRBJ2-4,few,TGCAGTGCTAGAGATATGGGCACGGCAGACATTCAGTACTTC,CSARDMGTADIQYF
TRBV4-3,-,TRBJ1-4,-,TGCGCCAGCAGCCAAGCAGATGGACATGCAACTAATGAAAAACTGTTTTTT,CASSQADGHATNEKLFF
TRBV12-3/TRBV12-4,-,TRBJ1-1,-,TGTGCCAGCAGTTTATCGTGGAACACTGAAGCTTTCTTT,CASSLSWNTEAFF
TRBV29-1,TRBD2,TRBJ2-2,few,TGCAGCGTTCTCGGGACTAGCAAGAACACCGGGGAGCTGTTTTTT,CSVLGTSKNTGELFF